The table lists the clone carrying this TCR beta chain with a count of one. Sequencing was performed with immunoSEQ multiplex PCR; in TCRdb, only in-frame clones are kept and a portion is missing. Counted here are some 340,000 clones, around nine tenths occurring once; the ten biggest clones make up 3.9%. The data belong to a study of blood T cell repertoires in COVID-19. The CDR3 length is 16 residues. Germline CDR1 is SGHVS and CDR2 is FNYEAQ. V lost 1 base to trimming and J lost 5 bases; unmatched junction nucleotides: 7. V and J are TRBV7-6 and TRBJ2-3, with 9 bases aligning to TRBD2. Sequenced: PBMCs or T cells enriched from blood (not recorded which). The receptor was derived from a woman in her 30s who had been exposed to COVID-19. The DNA for the CDR3 is TGTGCCAGCAGCTTAGAAGGCGGGGGGGCCTTAGATACGCAGTATTTT. This sequence encodes CASSLEGGGALDTQYF.